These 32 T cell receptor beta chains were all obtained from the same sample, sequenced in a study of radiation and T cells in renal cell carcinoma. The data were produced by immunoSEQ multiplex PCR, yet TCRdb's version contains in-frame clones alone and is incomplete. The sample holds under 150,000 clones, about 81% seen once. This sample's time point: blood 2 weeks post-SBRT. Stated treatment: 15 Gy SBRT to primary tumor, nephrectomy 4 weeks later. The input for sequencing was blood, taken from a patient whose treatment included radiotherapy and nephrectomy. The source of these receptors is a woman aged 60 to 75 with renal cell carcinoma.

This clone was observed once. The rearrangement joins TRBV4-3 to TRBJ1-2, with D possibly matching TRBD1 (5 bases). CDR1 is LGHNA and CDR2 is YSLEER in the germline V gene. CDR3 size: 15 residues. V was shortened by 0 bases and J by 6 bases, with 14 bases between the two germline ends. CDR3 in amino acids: CASSQDHAGGDGYTF. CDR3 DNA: TGCGCCAGCAGCCAAGATCACGCAGGAGGGGATGGCTACACCTTC.

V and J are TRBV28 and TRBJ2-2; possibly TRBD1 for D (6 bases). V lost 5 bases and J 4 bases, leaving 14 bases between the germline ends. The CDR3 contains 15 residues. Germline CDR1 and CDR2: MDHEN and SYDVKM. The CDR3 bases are TGTGCCAGCAGTAATACAGGGTTCGGCACCGGGGAGCTGTTTTTT. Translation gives CASSNTGFGTGELFF. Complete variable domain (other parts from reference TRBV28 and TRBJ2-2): DVKVTQSSRYLVKRTGEKVFLECVQDMDHENMFWYRQDPGLGLRLIYFSYDVKMKEKGDIPEGYSVSREKKERFSLILESASTNQTSMYLCASSNTGFGTGELFFGEGSRLTVL.

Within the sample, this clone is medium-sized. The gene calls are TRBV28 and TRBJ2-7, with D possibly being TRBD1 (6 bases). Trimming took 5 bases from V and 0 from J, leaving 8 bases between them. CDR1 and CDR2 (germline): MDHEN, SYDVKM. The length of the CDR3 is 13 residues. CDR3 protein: CASSGGSSYEQYF. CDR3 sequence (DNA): TGTGCCAGCAGTGGGGGCAGCTCCTACGAGCAGTACTTC. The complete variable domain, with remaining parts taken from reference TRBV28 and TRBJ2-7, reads DVKVTQSSRYLVKRTGEKVFLECVQDMDHENMFWYRQDPGLGLRLIYFSYDVKMKEKGDIPEGYSVSREKKERFSLILESASTNQTSMYLCASSGGSSYEQYFGPGTRLTVT.

CDR3 sequence reads: CAGSRTNYGYTF. In DNA, the CDR3 is TGTGCAGGGAGCAGGACTAACTATGGCTACACCTTC. The rearrangement uses TRBV28 and TRBJ1-2; D is uncertain. CDR3 length equals 12 residues. Per the germline V gene, CDR1 is MDHEN and CDR2 is SYDVKM.

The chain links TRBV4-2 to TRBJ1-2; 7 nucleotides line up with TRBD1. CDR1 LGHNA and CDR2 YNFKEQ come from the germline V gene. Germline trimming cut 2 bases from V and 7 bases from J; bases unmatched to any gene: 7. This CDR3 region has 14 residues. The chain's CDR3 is CASSQLGQDGGYTF. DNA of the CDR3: TGTGCCAGCAGCCAACTTGGACAGGACGGTGGCTACACCTTC.

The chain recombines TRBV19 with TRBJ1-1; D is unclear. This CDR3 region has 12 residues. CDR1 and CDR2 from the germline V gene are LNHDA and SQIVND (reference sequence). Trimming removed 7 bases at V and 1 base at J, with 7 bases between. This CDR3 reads CASTYANTEAFF. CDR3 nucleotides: TGTGCCAGTACGTACGCGAACACTGAAGCTTTCTTT.

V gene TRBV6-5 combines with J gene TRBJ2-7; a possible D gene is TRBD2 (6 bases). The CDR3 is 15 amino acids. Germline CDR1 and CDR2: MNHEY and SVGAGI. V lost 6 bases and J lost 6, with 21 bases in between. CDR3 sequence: CASRETEGRVGEQYF. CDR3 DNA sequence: TGTGCCAGCAGGGAGACGGAGGGTAGAGTGGGCGAGCAGTACTTC.

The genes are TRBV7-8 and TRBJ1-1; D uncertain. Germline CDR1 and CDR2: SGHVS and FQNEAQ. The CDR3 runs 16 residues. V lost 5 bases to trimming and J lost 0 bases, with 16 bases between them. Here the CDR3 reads CASSPTVTHMNTEAFF. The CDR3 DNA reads TGTGCCAGCAGCCCAACGGTCACCCACATGAACACTGAAGCTTTCTTT.

In DNA form, the CDR3 reads TGTGCCAGCAGCCAGGGACAGGGGGGCTACAATGAGCAGTTCTTC. This translates into CASSQGQGGYNEQFF. This chain links TRBV6-4 with TRBJ2-1, with 11 bases fitting TRBD1. V lost 6 bases to trimming and J lost 3 bases; unmatched junction nucleotides: 4. Per germline, CDR1 MRHNA and CDR2 SNTAGT. The CDR3 is 15 residues long.

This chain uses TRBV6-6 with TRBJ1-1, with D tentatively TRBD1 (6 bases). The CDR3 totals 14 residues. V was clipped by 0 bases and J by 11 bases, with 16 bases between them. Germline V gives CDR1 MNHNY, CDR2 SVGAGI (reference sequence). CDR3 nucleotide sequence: TGTGCCAGCAGTTACTCGACAGGCTGGGGAGACGCTTTCTTT. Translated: CASSYSTGWGDAFF.

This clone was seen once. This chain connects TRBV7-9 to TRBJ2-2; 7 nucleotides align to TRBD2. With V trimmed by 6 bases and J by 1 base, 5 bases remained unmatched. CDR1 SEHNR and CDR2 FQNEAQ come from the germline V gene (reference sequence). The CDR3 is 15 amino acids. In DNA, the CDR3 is TGTGCCAGCAGACCTTCGGGGGGGAACACCGGGGAGCTGTTTTTT. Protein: CASRPSGGNTGELFF.

This chain's CDR3 is CASSTNTGELFF. The CDR3 bases are TGTGCCAGCAGTACGAACACCGGGGAGCTGTTTTTT. The rearrangement links TRBV7-9 to TRBJ2-2, with unresolved D. CDR3 length equals 12 residues. Trimming stripped 6 bases from V and 0 bases from J, with 2 bases between. The germline gives CDR1 SEHNR, CDR2 FQNEAQ (reference sequence).

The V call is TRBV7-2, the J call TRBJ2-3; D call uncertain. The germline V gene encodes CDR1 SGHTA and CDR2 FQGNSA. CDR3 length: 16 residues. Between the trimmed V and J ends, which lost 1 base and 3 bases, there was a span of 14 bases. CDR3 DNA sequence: TGTGCCAGCAGCTTAGGACACGCGGTAGGGACAGATACGCAGTATTTT. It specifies CASSLGHAVGTDTQYF.

The CDR3 region has the DNA TGTGCCATCAAGGCGGGGCCCCAAGAGACCCAGTACTTC. Encoded protein: CAIKAGPQETQYF. The chain has TRBV10-3 and TRBJ2-5, with a possible D match to TRBD2 (6 bases). Germline V gene sequence: CDR1 ENHRY, CDR2 SYGVKD. The CDR3 sequence is 13 residues long. V was clipped by 7 bases and J by 1 base, with 10 bases between them.

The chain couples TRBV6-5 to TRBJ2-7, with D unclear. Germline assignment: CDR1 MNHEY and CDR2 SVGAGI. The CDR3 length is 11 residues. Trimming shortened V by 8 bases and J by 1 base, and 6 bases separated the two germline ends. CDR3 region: CASAKSYEQYF. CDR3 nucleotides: TGTGCCAGCGCCAAATCCTACGAGCAGTACTTC.

The CDR3 nucleotides read TGCAGCGGCGGACAGGGGGGGACTGAAGCTTTCTTT. Translated: CSGGQGGTEAFF. The J gene is TRBJ1-1, the V gene TRBV29-1, with 10 positions matching TRBD1. The J segment lost 5 bases and the V segment lost 7 bases, leaving 4 bases of the junction unmatched. The CDR3 has 12 amino acids. CDR1 and CDR2 (germline): SQVTM, ANQGSEA.

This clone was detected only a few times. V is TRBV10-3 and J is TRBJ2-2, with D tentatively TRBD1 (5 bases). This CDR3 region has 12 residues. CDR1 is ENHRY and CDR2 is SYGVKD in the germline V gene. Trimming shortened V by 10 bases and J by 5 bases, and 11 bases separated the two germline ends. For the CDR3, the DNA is TGTGCCACAGGGTTCGGGACCGGGGAGCTGTTTTTT. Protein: CATGFGTGELFF.

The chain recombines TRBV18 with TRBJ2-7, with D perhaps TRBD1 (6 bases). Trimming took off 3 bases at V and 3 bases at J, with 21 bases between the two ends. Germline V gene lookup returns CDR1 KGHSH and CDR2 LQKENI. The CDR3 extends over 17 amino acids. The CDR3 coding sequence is TGTGCCAGCTCACCGGCCAGGACAGTTGAGAGTTTCTACGAGCAGTACTTC. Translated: CASSPARTVESFYEQYF.

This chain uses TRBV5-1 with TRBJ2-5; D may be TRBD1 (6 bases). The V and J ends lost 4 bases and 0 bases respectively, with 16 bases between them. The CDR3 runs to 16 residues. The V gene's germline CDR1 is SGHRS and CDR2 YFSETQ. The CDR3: CASSPSGPGDQETQYF. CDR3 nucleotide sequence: TGCGCCAGCAGCCCTTCGGGACCAGGGGACCAAGAGACCCAGTACTTC.

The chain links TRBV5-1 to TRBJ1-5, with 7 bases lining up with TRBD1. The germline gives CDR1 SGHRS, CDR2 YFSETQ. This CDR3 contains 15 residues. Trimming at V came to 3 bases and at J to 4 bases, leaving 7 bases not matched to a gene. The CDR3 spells CASSWGTELNQPQHF. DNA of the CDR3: TGCGCCAGCAGCTGGGGGACAGAGCTTAATCAGCCCCAGCATTTT.

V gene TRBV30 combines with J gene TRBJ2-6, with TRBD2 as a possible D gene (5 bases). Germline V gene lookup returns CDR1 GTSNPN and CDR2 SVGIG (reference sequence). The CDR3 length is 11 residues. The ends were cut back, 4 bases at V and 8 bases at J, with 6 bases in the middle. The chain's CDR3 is CAWIGTNVLTF. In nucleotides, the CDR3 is TGTGCCTGGATCGGGACCAACGTCCTGACTTTC.

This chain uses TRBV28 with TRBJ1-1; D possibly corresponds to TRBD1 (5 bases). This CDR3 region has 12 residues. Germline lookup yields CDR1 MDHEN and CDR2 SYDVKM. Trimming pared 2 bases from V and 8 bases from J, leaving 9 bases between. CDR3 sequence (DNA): TGTGCCAGCAGTTTAAACCAGGGAGAAGCTTTCTTT. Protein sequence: CASSLNQGEAFF.

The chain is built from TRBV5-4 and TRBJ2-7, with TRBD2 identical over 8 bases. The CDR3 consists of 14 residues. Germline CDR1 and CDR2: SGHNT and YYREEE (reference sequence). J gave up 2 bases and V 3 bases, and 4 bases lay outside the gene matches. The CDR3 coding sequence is TGTGCCAGCAGCTCCGGGACTAGACCCTACGAGCAGTACTTC. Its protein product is CASSSGTRPYEQYF.

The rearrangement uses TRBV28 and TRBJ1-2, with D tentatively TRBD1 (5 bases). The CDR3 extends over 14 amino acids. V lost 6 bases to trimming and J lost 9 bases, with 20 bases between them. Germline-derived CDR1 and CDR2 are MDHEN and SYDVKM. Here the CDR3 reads CASRRIRGRRSYTF. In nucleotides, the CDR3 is TGTGCCAGCAGGCGAATAAGGGGACGACGAAGCTACACCTTC.

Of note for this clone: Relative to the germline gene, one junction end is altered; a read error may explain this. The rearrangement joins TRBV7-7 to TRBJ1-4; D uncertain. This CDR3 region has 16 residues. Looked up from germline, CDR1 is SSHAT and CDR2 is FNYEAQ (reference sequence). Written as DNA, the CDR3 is TGTGCTAGCAGCCGACTACTACAGCCGGCTAATGAAAAACTGTTTTTT. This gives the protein CASSRLLQPANEKLFF.

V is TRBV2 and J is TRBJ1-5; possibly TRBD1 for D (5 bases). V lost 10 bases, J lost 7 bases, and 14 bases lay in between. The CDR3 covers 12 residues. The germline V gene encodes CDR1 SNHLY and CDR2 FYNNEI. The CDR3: CATSGRDQPQHF. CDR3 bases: TGTGCCACCTCTGGAAGGGACCAGCCCCAGCATTTT.

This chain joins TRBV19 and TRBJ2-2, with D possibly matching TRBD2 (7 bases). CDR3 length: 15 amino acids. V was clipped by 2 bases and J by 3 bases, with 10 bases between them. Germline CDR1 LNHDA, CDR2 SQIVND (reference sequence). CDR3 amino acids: CASSIQGRDTGELFF. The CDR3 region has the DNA TGTGCCAGTAGTATACAGGGGAGGGACACCGGGGAGCTGTTTTTT.

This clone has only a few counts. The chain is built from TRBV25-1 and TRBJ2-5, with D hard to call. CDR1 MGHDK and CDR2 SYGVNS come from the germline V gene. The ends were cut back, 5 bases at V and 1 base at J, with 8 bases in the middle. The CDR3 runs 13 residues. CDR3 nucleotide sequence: TGTGCCAGCAGTCCGACACTCCAAGAGACCCAGTACTTC. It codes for CASSPTLQETQYF.

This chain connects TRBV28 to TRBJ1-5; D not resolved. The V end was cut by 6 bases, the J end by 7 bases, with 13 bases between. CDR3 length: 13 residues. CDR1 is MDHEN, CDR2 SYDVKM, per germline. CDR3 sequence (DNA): TGTGCCAGCAGACCAACGGCGAGGCAGCCCCAGCATTTT. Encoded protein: CASRPTARQPQHF.

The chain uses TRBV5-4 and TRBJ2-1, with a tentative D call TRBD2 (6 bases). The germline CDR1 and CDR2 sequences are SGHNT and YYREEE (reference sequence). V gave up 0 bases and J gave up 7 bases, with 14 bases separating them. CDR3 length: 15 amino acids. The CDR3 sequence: CASSLGASEINEQFF. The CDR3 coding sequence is TGTGCCAGCAGCTTGGGTGCTAGCGAGATTAATGAGCAGTTCTTC.

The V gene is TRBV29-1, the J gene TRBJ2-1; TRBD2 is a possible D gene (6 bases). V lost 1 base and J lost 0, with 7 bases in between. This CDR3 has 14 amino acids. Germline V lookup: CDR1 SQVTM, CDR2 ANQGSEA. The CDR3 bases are TGCAGCGTTGAAGGGGACTCCTCCTACAATGAGCAGTTCTTC. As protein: CSVEGDSSYNEQFF.

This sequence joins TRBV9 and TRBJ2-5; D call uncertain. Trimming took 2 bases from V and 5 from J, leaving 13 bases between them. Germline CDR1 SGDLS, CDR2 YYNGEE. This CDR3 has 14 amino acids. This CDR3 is CASSVGPAGETQYF. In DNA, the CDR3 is TGTGCCAGCAGCGTTGGACCGGCTGGCGAGACCCAGTACTTC.